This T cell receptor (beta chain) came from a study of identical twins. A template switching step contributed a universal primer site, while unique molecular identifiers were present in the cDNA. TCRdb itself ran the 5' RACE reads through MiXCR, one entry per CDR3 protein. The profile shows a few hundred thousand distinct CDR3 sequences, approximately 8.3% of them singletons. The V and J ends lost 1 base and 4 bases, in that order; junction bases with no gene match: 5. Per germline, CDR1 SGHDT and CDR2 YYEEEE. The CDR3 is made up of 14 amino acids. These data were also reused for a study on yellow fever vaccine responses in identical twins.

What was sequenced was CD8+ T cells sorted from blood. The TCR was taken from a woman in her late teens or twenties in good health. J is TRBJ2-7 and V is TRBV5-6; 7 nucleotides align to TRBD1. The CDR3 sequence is CASSLRDSFYEQYF. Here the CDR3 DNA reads TGTGCCAGCAGCTTGCGGGACAGTTTTTACGAGCAGTACTTC. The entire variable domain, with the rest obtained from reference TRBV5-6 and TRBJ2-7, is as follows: DAGVTQSPTHLIKTRGQQVTLRCSPKSGHDTVSWYQQALGQGPQFIFQYYEEEERQRGNFPDRFSGHQFPNYSSELNVNALLLGDSALYLCASSLRDSFYEQYFGPGTRLTVT.